One sample yielded the 26 T cell receptor beta chains listed below, sequenced in a study of blood T cell repertoires in COVID-19. Using immunoSEQ multiplex PCR, the repertoire was profiled, and TCRdb retains in-frame clones only, with some absent. This sample has just over 250,000 clones, with about 85% found just once. Source material: peripheral blood. The receptors shown here come from a man aged 60 to 69 who had recovered from COVID-19.

The chain links TRBV20-1 to TRBJ2-2; 12 bases are a match to TRBD2. Per germline, CDR1 DFQATT and CDR2 SNEGSKA (reference sequence). Losses at the gene ends were 3 bases for V and 6 bases for J; bases not matched to a gene: 2. The CDR3 length is 14 residues. As DNA, the CDR3 is TGCAGTGCTAGTCCTAGCGGGGGGGCCGGGGAGCTGTTTTTT. Translation: CSASPSGGAGELFF.

This clone has just one count. This sequence joins TRBV24-1 and TRBJ1-2, with D uncertain. Trimming cost V 0 bases and J 1 base, with 5 bases left between them. The CDR3 is 14 amino acids. Per the germline V gene, CDR1 is KGHDR and CDR2 is SFDVKD. The CDR3 sequence: CATSDLDNNYGYTF. DNA for the CDR3: TGTGCCACCAGTGATTTGGACAATAACTATGGCTACACCTTC.

The rearrangement joins TRBV11-2 to TRBJ1-1; D gene uncertain. CDR1 and CDR2 (germline): SGHAT, FQNNGV. Deletions cut 5 bases from V and 0 bases from J, with 13 bases between. The CDR3 consists of 15 residues. DNA of the CDR3: TGTGCCAGCAGCCCTAGAGCATTCATGAACACTGAAGCTTTCTTT. Translation gives CASSPRAFMNTEAFF.

In its sample, this clone was seen once. V usage is TRBV9 and J usage is TRBJ2-3; 13 bases are shared with TRBD2. The CDR3 loop spans 14 amino acids. V shed 4 bases, J shed 8 bases, and the junction held 4 bases outside the gene matches. Germline values: CDR1 SGDLS, CDR2 YYNGEE. The CDR3 nucleotides are TGTGCCAGCAGCTCCAGGACTAGCGGGGGTACGCAGTATTTT. Protein: CASSSRTSGGTQYF.

This chain links TRBV4-2 with TRBJ2-2; TRBD2 might be the D (6 bases). The germline gives CDR1 LGHNA, CDR2 YNFKEQ. The V gene lost 0 bases and the J gene lost 6 bases, with 17 bases spanning the gap. This CDR3 has 17 residues. In DNA, the CDR3 is TGTGCCAGCAGCCAAGAAATCGGGGGATCGTTGGCCGGGGAGCTGTTTTTT. Protein: CASSQEIGGSLAGELFF.

The chain links TRBV2 to TRBJ2-3; 11 nucleotides align to TRBD2. Unmatched junction bases numbered 4, after V lost 4 bases and J lost 4 bases. CDR1 SNHLY and CDR2 FYNNEI come from the germline V gene. The CDR3 is made up of 15 amino acids. This CDR3 reads CASSVAGGQADTQYF. The CDR3, as DNA: TGTGCCAGCAGTGTAGCGGGGGGGCAAGCAGATACGCAGTATTTT.

The CDR3 nucleotides are TGCGCCAGCAGCGCGCTCGGGACAGGGAGTGGAAACACCATATATTTT. Translating gives CASSALGTGSGNTIYF. The chain recombines TRBV5-1 with TRBJ1-3; 9 bases are a match to TRBD1. Per germline, CDR1 SGHRS and CDR2 YFSETQ. The CDR3 has 16 amino acids. The trim removed 4 bases at V and 3 bases at J, leaving 8 bases unmatched. Full variable domain (rest looked up from reference TRBV5-1 and TRBJ1-3): KAGVTQTPRYLIKTRGQQVTLSCSPISGHRSVSWYQQTPGQGLQFLFEYFSETQRNKGNFPGRFSGRQFSNSRSEMNVSTLELGDSALYLCASSALGTGSGNTIYFGEGSWLTVV.

The J gene is TRBJ1-6, the V gene TRBV7-3; TRBD1 aligns across 9 bases. Trimming at V came to 8 bases and at J to 8 bases, leaving 13 bases not matched to a gene. CDR1 and CDR2 from the germline V gene are SGHTA and FQGTGA. This CDR3 has 16 residues. The CDR3 sequence: CASAKQGAEGHSPLHF. Here the CDR3 DNA reads TGTGCCAGCGCGAAACAGGGGGCAGAGGGGCATTCACCCCTCCACTTT.

This rearrangement joins TRBV19 to TRBJ2-3, with 9 bases that match TRBD2. Germline V gives CDR1 LNHDA, CDR2 SQIVND (reference sequence). This CDR3 has 16 amino acids. Losses at the gene ends were 6 bases for V and 2 bases for J; bases not matched to a gene: 9. The CDR3 is CASSPWTSATTDTQYF. Written as DNA, the CDR3 is TGTGCCAGTAGCCCCTGGACTAGCGCGACCACAGATACGCAGTATTTT.

V usage is TRBV25-1 and J usage is TRBJ1-2; tentatively, D is TRBD1 (6 bases). Germline lookup yields CDR1 MGHDK and CDR2 SYGVNS. V lost 4 bases and J lost 7, with 16 bases in between. The CDR3 sequence is 14 residues long. The CDR3 here is CASSGPGQRSGYTF. The CDR3 nucleotides are TGTGCCAGCAGTGGGCCGGGACAACGTTCTGGCTACACCTTC.

The V gene is TRBV9, the J gene TRBJ2-1, with 7 bases aligning to TRBD1. This CDR3 is built from 11 residues. The germline CDR1 and CDR2 sequences are SGDLS and YYNGEE. Trimming at V came to 3 bases and at J to 15 bases, leaving 6 bases not matched to a gene. CDR3 residues: CASSAQGVVFF. As DNA, the CDR3 is TGTGCCAGCAGCGCCCAGGGGGTTGTGTTCTTC.

This chain connects TRBV14 to TRBJ2-6; 8 bases line up with TRBD1. The J segment lost 2 bases and the V segment lost 3 bases, leaving 6 bases of the junction unmatched. This CDR3 comprises 17 residues. Germline-derived CDR1 and CDR2 are SGHDN and FVKESK. CDR3 amino acids: CASSHLQGVAGANVLTF. In DNA form, the CDR3 reads TGTGCCAGCAGCCATTTACAGGGGGTCGCTGGGGCCAACGTCCTGACTTTC.

This chain joins TRBV7-8 and TRBJ1-2, with D hard to call. The CDR3 is 13 amino acids. V lost 5 bases, J lost 8 bases, and 15 bases lay in between. Germline V gene data show CDR1 as SGHVS and CDR2 as FQNEAQ. This chain's CDR3 is CASSPHDPQGYTF. The CDR3 DNA sequence: TGTGCCAGCAGCCCCCACGATCCACAAGGCTACACCTTC. The whole variable domain, remainder taken from reference TRBV7-8 and TRBJ1-2, is GAGVSQSPRYKVAKRGQDVALRCDPISGHVSLFWYQQALGQGPEFLTYFQNEAQLDKSGLPSDRFFAERPEGSVSTLKIQRTQQEDSAVYLCASSPHDPQGYTFGSGTRLTVV.

This clone was counted a single time. The chain is built from TRBV2 and TRBJ1-2; perhaps TRBD1 as D (5 bases). This CDR3 spans 14 amino acids. The germline V gene encodes CDR1 SNHLY and CDR2 FYNNEI. The CDR3 sequence: CPSSGQGGDYGYTF. CDR3 nucleotides: TGTCCGAGCAGCGGGCAGGGAGGGGACTATGGCTACACCTTC.

This rearrangement joins TRBV5-4 to TRBJ1-2; TRBD1 is a possible D gene (5 bases). There are 14 residues in the CDR3. CDR1 is SGHNT and CDR2 is YYREEE in the germline V gene (reference sequence). V gave up 4 bases and J gave up 6 bases, with 16 bases separating them. CDR3 region: CASSRGGGLDGYTF. The CDR3 DNA reads as TGTGCCAGCAGCCGCGGGGGAGGGTTAGATGGCTACACCTTC.

The rearrangement joins TRBV5-4 to TRBJ2-3; TRBD2 aligns across 11 bases. Germline assignment: CDR1 SGHNT and CDR2 YYREEE (reference sequence). CDR3 length: 18 residues. V was pared by 3 bases and J by 0 bases, with 9 bases of the junction left unmatched. CDR3 DNA sequence: TGTGCCAGCAGCTCCCCGGGACTAGCGGCCTCTAGCACAGATACGCAGTATTTT. Its translation is CASSSPGLAASSTDTQYF.

This clone was recorded only once. The chain joins TRBV7-8 to TRBJ1-1; TRBD1 agrees at 7 bases. The CDR3 sequence is 13 residues long. The V gene end was trimmed by 8 bases and the J gene end by 1 base; junction bases not matched to a gene: 4. The germline CDR1 and CDR2 sequences are SGHVS and FQNEAQ. The CDR3 reads CASEDRANTEAFF. The CDR3, as DNA: TGTGCCAGCGAAGACAGGGCGAACACTGAAGCTTTCTTT. Full variable domain (missing parts from reference TRBV7-8 and TRBJ1-1): GAGVSQSPRYKVAKRGQDVALRCDPISGHVSLFWYQQALGQGPEFLTYFQNEAQLDKSGLPSDRFFAERPEGSVSTLKIQRTQQEDSAVYLCASEDRANTEAFFGQGTRLTVV.

The CDR3 here is CASSAGFNQPQHF. In DNA form, the CDR3 reads TGTGCCAGCAGTGCCGGGTTCAATCAGCCCCAGCATTTT. The genes are TRBV25-1 and TRBJ1-5; no firm D call. Trimming took off 4 bases at V and 3 bases at J, with 7 bases between the two ends. The CDR3 contains 13 residues. CDR1 is MGHDK, CDR2 SYGVNS, per germline. The whole variable domain, remainder taken from reference TRBV25-1 and TRBJ1-5, is EADIYQTPRYLVIGTGKKITLECSQTMGHDKMYWYQQDPGMELHLIHYSYGVNSTEKGDLSSESTVSRIRTEHFPLTLESARPSHTSQYLCASSAGFNQPQHFGDGTRLSIL.

This clone showed up just once. This chain joins TRBV3-1 (or the pseudogene TRBV3-2) and TRBJ2-3; possibly TRBD1 for D (6 bases). Germline assignment: CDR1 LGHDT and CDR2 YNNKEL (reference sequence). V was shortened by 1 base and J by 4 bases, with 9 bases between the two germline ends. The CDR3 contains 14 residues. This chain's CDR3 is CASSQGGRPDTQYF. For the CDR3, the DNA is TGTGCCAGCAGCCAAGGGGGGCGCCCAGATACGCAGTATTTT.

The chain recombines TRBV27 with TRBJ2-7; D is perhaps TRBD1 (6 bases). Germline V CDR1 and CDR2: MNHEY, SMNVEV (reference sequence). CDR3 length equals 12 residues. V was clipped by 2 bases and J by 8 bases, with 10 bases between them. The CDR3 DNA is TGTGCCAGCAGTTTACGGCAGGGGCAGCAGTACTTC. Protein sequence: CASSLRQGQQYF.

This chain's CDR3 is CASSGDSLGGEKLFF. CDR3 nucleotide sequence: TGTGCCAGCAGCGGTGACAGTCTCGGCGGTGAAAAACTGTTTTTT. This chain connects TRBV9 to TRBJ1-4; perhaps TRBD1 as D (5 bases). Between the trimmed V and J ends, which lost 3 bases and 7 bases, there was a span of 16 bases. The CDR3 contains 15 residues. Germline V CDR1 and CDR2: SGDLS, YYNGEE. Drawing the rest from reference TRBV9 and TRBJ1-4, the complete variable domain is DSGVTQTPKHLITATGQRVTLRCSPRSGDLSVYWYQQSLDQGLQFLIQYYNGEERAKGNILERFSAQQFPDLHSELNLSSLELGDSALYFCASSGDSLGGEKLFFGSGTQLSVL.

The rearrangement links TRBV5-1 to TRBJ2-1; the match to TRBD2 covers 13 bases. V lost 4 bases and J lost 7; bases outside the gene matches: 8. The CDR3 is 16 amino acids. CDR1 and CDR2 from the germline V gene are SGHRS and YFSETQ. CDR3: CASSLVGLAGLNEQFF. CDR3 coding DNA: TGCGCCAGCAGCCTGGTGGGACTAGCGGGGTTGAATGAGCAGTTCTTC.

This sequence joins TRBV10-3 and TRBJ2-7; unclear D gene. This CDR3 is 15 amino acids long. V was pared by 0 bases and J by 0 bases, with 9 bases between. Germline CDR1 and CDR2: ENHRY and SYGVKD. The CDR3 DNA follows: TGTGCCATCAGTGAGTCGGCGGTTAGCTCCTACGAGCAGTACTTC. This translates into CAISESAVSSYEQYF.

This CDR3 is CASRASGGLISYEQYF. The CDR3 DNA reads as TGCGCCAGCAGGGCTAGCGGGGGGCTTATCTCCTACGAGCAGTACTTC. The genes are TRBV5-1 and TRBJ2-7; 11 nucleotides align to TRBD2. Germline V gives CDR1 SGHRS, CDR2 YFSETQ. The CDR3 sequence is 16 residues long. V gave up 5 bases and J gave up 0 bases; unmatched junction bases: 7.

V gene TRBV5-1 combines with J gene TRBJ2-3, with TRBD2 identical over 10 bases. Germline V gene sequence: CDR1 SGHRS, CDR2 YFSETQ. After removal of 4 bases from V and 6 bases from J, the junction contained 8 bases not matched to a gene. The CDR3 contains 15 residues. CDR3 nucleotide sequence: TGCGCCAGCAGCCCCCAGCGGGGGGGCCCGGATACGCAGTATTTT. Protein: CASSPQRGGPDTQYF.

V gene TRBV2 combines with J gene TRBJ1-3; 8 bases line up with TRBD1. CDR1 and CDR2 (germline): SNHLY, FYNNEI. V shed 8 bases and J 2 bases; nucleotides not matched to a gene: 5. CDR3 size: 14 residues. CDR3: CASLRTGTGNTIYF. CDR3 nucleotides: TGTGCCAGCCTTCGGACAGGGACTGGAAACACCATATATTTT.